The sequence of this TCR beta chain was determined in a study of shared clonotypes between healthy human individuals. Study findings and constraints: Generally, naive subsets (rather than memory subsets) showed larger estimated richness.

J lost 2 bases, V lost 4 bases, and 20 bases had no gene match. The germline CDR1 and CDR2 sequences are GTSNPN and SVGIG (reference sequence). The CDR3 loop spans 20 amino acids. Partitioning of CD4+ cells yielded a CD45RA+ naive subset and a CD45RA-negative memory subset. A note on this clone: The antigen is unknown.

The data were produced by immunoSEQ multiplex PCR, yet TCRdb's version contains in-frame clones alone and is incomplete. The sample lists about a million clones; roughly 80% were seen once. This TCR came from a young man in good health. Some clones in this sample may be carry-over from other donors' samples. The genes are TRBV30 and TRBJ2-6; 7 nucleotides match TRBD2. The sequencing sample was made of memory CD4+ T cells from PBMCs. The sample's subset: CD45RA-negative fraction. This chain's CDR3 is CAWNPLGTSAPGAGANVLTF. CDR3 DNA: TGTGCCTGGAATCCATTAGGTACTAGCGCCCCCGGGGCTGGGGCCAACGTCCTGACTTTC. Full variable domain (remainder filled in from reference TRBV30 and TRBJ2-6): SQTIHQWPATLVQPVGSPLSLECTVEGTSNPNLYWYRQAAGRGLQLLFYSVGIGQISSEVPQNLSASRPQDRQFILSSKKLLLSDSGFYLCAWNPLGTSAPGAGANVLTFGAGSRLTVL.